The T cell receptor (beta chain) under discussion was sequenced for a study of spatial heterogeneity in lung cancer. The time point was: blood at routine non-recurrence follow-up after resection. Whole RNA, isolated from tumor, nontumor lung or frozen PBMC, was sequenced without prior sorting. MiXCR, run by TCRdb on the 5' RACE reads, gives a single entry per CDR3 protein. The table has 35,000 to 45,000 distinct CDR3 sequences, 22% seen once. The input for sequencing was PBMCs, taken at follow-up. This sequence originates from a female donor with early-stage non-small cell lung cancer.

CDR3 in DNA: TGTGCCAGCAGCTTAGCCGGGGGAGGGTCGACCGGGGAGCTGTTTTTT. It encodes CASSLAGGGSTGELFF. V is TRBV7-2 and J is TRBJ2-2; 7 bases fit TRBD2. Germline lookup yields CDR1 SGHTA and CDR2 FQGNSA. V shed 0 bases and J 5 bases; nucleotides not matched to a gene: 6. The CDR3 runs 16 residues.